This is a list of T cell receptor beta chains from one sample in a study of blood T cell repertoires in COVID-19. TCRdb keeps only in-frame clones here, not all; method: immunoSEQ multiplex PCR. In the table there are 100,000 to 150,000 clones, about 80% of which are singletons. The sequencing sample was made of peripheral blood. Receptor source: a woman in her 50s with acute or convalescent COVID-19. CDR3s include the opening cysteine and the closing phenylalanine or tryptophan. A D gene is named only where the DNA matches it firmly. The size field is filled for only some rows; it gives once, few, many or a size class.

D,V,J,size,DNA,CDR3
TRBD2,TRBV6-2/TRBV6-3,TRBJ2-7,-,TGTGCCAGCAGTTACTCGACTAGCGGGGGGTCGTACGAGCAGTACTTC,CASSYSTSGGSYEQYF
TRBD2,TRBV10-2,TRBJ2-1,once,TGCGCCAGCAGTGACGCGACTAGCGGGAGACAGGGTGAGCAGTTCTTC,CASSDATSGRQGEQFF
-,TRBV2,TRBJ1-2,-,TGTGCCAGCAGTGAATATCCGGGCTATGGCTACACCTTC,CASSEYPGYGYTF
-,TRBV18,TRBJ1-2,few,TGTGCCAGCTCACCTTCCCACGCGGAGGATGGCTACACCTTC,CASSPSHAEDGYTF
-,TRBV14,TRBJ2-5,once,TGTGCCAGCAGCCAAGGACAGGCCCAAGAGACCCAGTACTTC,CASSQGQAQETQYF
TRBD1,TRBV30,TRBJ1-5,-,TGTGCCTGGAATCAACAGGGGGATCAGCCCCAGCATTTT,CAWNQQGDQPQHF
-,TRBV3-1/TRBV3-2,TRBJ1-1,-,TGTGCCAGCAGCCAAGGTCGGAACACTGAAGCTTTCTTT,CASSQGRNTEAFF
-,TRBV25-1,TRBJ2-5,-,TGTGCCAGCAGTGAATTCCCGAATGACTTGGAGACCCAGTACTTC,CASSEFPNDLETQYF
TRBD1,TRBV5-4,TRBJ2-2,-,TGTGCCAGCAGCTTGGGGACAGGGAACACCGGGGAGCTGTTTTTT,CASSLGTGNTGELFF
TRBD2,TRBV4-1,TRBJ2-1,once,TGCGCCAGCAGCCAAGAATCAGACGGGAGGGCCCGCAATGAGCAGTTCTTC,CASSQESDGRARNEQFF
TRBD1,TRBV4-2,TRBJ1-4,once,TGTGCCAGCAGCCAAGGCCTGGGACAGGCTCATGAAAAACTGTTTTTT,CASSQGLGQAHEKLFF
-,TRBV18,TRBJ2-3,-,TGTGCCAGCTCACCTGGACAGACGGGCACAGATACGCAGTATTTT,CASSPGQTGTDTQYF
-,TRBV28,TRBJ1-6,-,TGTGCCAGCAGGCCCGGGACACAAAAGACCTATAATTCACCCCTCCACTTT,CASRPGTQKTYNSPLHF
-,TRBV20-1,TRBJ1-3,-,TGCAGTGCCCAATGGGGGGGTGCAGTATATTTT,CSAQWGGAVYF
TRBD1,TRBV3-1/TRBV3-2,TRBJ1-3,-,TGTGCCAGCAGCCAACGGGACAGCCCTAGACGGTTT,CASSQRDSPRRF
TRBD1,TRBV3-1/TRBV3-2,TRBJ1-3,few,TGTGCCAGCAGCCGGAGGGACAGCTCTGGAAACACCATATATTTT,CASSRRDSSGNTIYF
TRBD2,TRBV27,TRBJ2-1,-,TGTGCCAGCAGTCCGGGACTAGCGGGAACTGAGCAGTTCTTC,CASSPGLAGTEQFF
TRBD2,TRBV4-1,TRBJ2-5,-,TGCGCCAGCGCCACTAGCGGGGTTCAAGAGACCCAGTACTTC,CASATSGVQETQYF
-,TRBV15,TRBJ2-1,-,TGTGCCACCAGCAGAGACCGGCTAGCGCCTGAGCAGTTCTTC,CATSRDRLAPEQFF
-,TRBV29-1,TRBJ2-1,-,TGCAGCGTCGCCGGAGACAATGAGCAGTTCTTC,CSVAGDNEQFF
TRBD1,TRBV9,TRBJ1-1,-,TGTGCCAGCAGCGGGACAGGGGGCACTGAAGCTTTCTTT,CASSGTGGTEAFF
-,TRBV20-1,TRBJ1-1,few,TGCAGTGCTAGTACCGGACTTCAAATACTCACTGAAGCTTTCTTT,CSASTGLQILTEAFF
-,TRBV19,TRBJ1-2,few,TGTGCCAGTAGTATTGGAGGACAGATTAGTTATGGCTACACCTTC,CASSIGGQISYGYTF
-,TRBV2,TRBJ1-1,-,TGTGCCAGCAGGGTACAGGGTGTTTACACTGAAGCTTTCTTT,CASRVQGVYTEAFF
TRBD2,TRBV10-1,TRBJ2-1,-,TGCGCCAGCAGTGACGGGGGAGGGAACTACAATGAGCAGTTCTTC,CASSDGGGNYNEQFF
TRBD2,TRBV6-6,TRBJ2-1,-,TGTGCCAGCAGCCGGGTAGCGGGGGGTACCAATGAGCAGTTCTTC,CASSRVAGGTNEQFF
TRBD1,TRBV18,TRBJ1-2,-,TGTGCCAGCTCACCAACGGGGACAGTGGGAGGCTACACCTTC,CASSPTGTVGGYTF
TRBD1,TRBV15,TRBJ2-7,-,TGTGCCACCAGCAGAAAACTAGGGACAGGGGGCTACGAGCAGTACTTC,CATSRKLGTGGYEQYF
TRBD1,TRBV27,TRBJ1-4,once,TGTGCCAGCAGTCCCCGACAGGGTGAAAAACTGTTTTTT,CASSPRQGEKLFF
-,TRBV6-1,TRBJ1-2,-,TGTGCCAGCAGTGAGTATAGAAACTATGGCTACACCTTC,CASSEYRNYGYTF
TRBD2,TRBV11-2,TRBJ2-7,-,TGTGCCAGCAGCGGTGGACTAGCGACCCAGCAGTACTTC,CASSGGLATQQYF
-,TRBV5-5,TRBJ1-6,-,TGTGCCAGCAGCCACTCGGACAGCCATAATTCACCCCTCCACTTT,CASSHSDSHNSPLHF
-,TRBV15,TRBJ1-4,-,TGTGCCACCACCCCTACAGCAACTAATGAAAAACTGTTTTTT,CATTPTATNEKLFF
TRBD2,TRBV18,TRBJ2-7,-,TGTGCCAGCTCACCCACACTAGCGGGATTCGGGGGTGAGCAGTACTTC,CASSPTLAGFGGEQYF
TRBD2,TRBV28,TRBJ2-7,few,TGTGCCAGCAGTCCGCGGCGTACTAGCGTAAAATTCTACGAGCAGTACTTC,CASSPRRTSVKFYEQYF
-,TRBV7-3,TRBJ1-1,-,TGTGCCAGCAGCTCCGACAGAAACACTGAAGCTTTCTTT,CASSSDRNTEAFF
-,TRBV9,TRBJ1-5,-,TGTGCCAGCAGCGTAGGGGGGCCGAATCAGCCCCAGCATTTT,CASSVGGPNQPQHF
-,TRBV21-1,TRBJ1-1,-,TGTGCCAGCAGTCCGCGGGGGGGCACTGAAGCTTTCTTT,CASSPRGGTEAFF
TRBD1,TRBV3-1/TRBV3-2,TRBJ1-1,-,TGTGCCAGCAGCCAAGCACAGGGGGGCACTGAAGCTTTCTTT,CASSQAQGGTEAFF
-,TRBV11-2,TRBJ2-5,-,TGTGCCAGCAGTTGGACTGGAGAAGAGACCCAGTACTTC,CASSWTGEETQYF
-,TRBV19,TRBJ1-1,-,TGTGCCAGTAGTATAGGCACTCTTGGAGCTTTCTTT,CASSIGTLGAFF
-,TRBV30,TRBJ1-2,few,TGTGCCTGGAGTGTAGGCGGTGGCTACACCTTC,CAWSVGGGYTF
-,TRBV2,TRBJ2-1,few,TGTGCCAGCAGTGTAAGACTAGTGGTTGAGCAGTTCTTC,CASSVRLVVEQFF
TRBD1,TRBV27,TRBJ1-6,-,TGTGCCAGCAGTTTATATGGAGGACAGGGGGCGGCGAATAATTCACCCCTCCACTTT,CASSLYGGQGAANNSPLHF
TRBD1,TRBV7-8,TRBJ2-7,-,TGTGCCAGCAGGTCTGGACAGGCGACCTACGAGCAGTACTTC,CASRSGQATYEQYF
-,TRBV21-1,TRBJ2-1,-,TGTGCCAGCAGCATACGGGCGGGGGACAATGAGCAGTTCTTC,CASSIRAGDNEQFF
TRBD1,TRBV5-1,TRBJ1-1,-,TGCGCCAGCAGGAGGACAGGGAACACTGAAGCTTTCTTT,CASRRTGNTEAFF
TRBD1,TRBV28,TRBJ1-5,-,TGTGCCAGCAGTCCCCGACTTCTAGGACAGGGGGCATGGAATCAGCCCCAGCATTTT,CASSPRLLGQGAWNQPQHF
TRBD2,TRBV27,TRBJ2-2,-,TGTGCCAGCAGTTCCCTAGCGGGAGGTATCGGGGAGCTGTTTTTT,CASSSLAGGIGELFF
-,TRBV4-2,TRBJ2-7,-,TGTGCCAGCAGCCAAGATATACTCTCCTACGAGCAGTACTTC,CASSQDILSYEQYF
TRBD2,TRBV24-1,TRBJ2-3,once,TGTGCCACCTCGACTAGCGGGAGTAACCCAGATACGCAGTATTTT,CATSTSGSNPDTQYF
-,TRBV5-4,TRBJ1-2,few,TGTGCCAGCAGCTTGGACAGGGGCTACACCTTC,CASSLDRGYTF
-,TRBV15,TRBJ2-2,-,TGTGCCACCAGCATAAACACCGGGGAGCTGTTTTTT,CATSINTGELFF
TRBD1,TRBV3-1/TRBV3-2,TRBJ1-2,once,TGTGCCAGCAGCCAAGGGACAGGGACTGGCTACACCTTC,CASSQGTGTGYTF
TRBD1,TRBV3-1/TRBV3-2,TRBJ1-2,-,TGTGCCAGCAGCGACGAAGACAGGGCCTGGCGTGGCTACACCTTC,CASSDEDRAWRGYTF